The 31 T cell receptor beta chains in this list originate from one sample, sequenced in a study of cytomegalovirus exposure and HLA in healthy donors. The PCR used 60 Vbeta and 13 Jbeta primers. TCRdb keeps only in-frame clones here, not all; method: immunoSEQ multiplex PCR. The repertoire holds 150,000 to 200,000 clones, with 80% as singletons. Source material: PBMCs. These receptors came from a man aged 18 to 29 in good health and CMV-seropositive.

V is TRBV4-1 and J is TRBJ1-5, with D perhaps TRBD1 (5 bases). The CDR3 is made up of 15 amino acids. The germline V and J ends were trimmed by 1 base and 7 bases, with 14 bases remaining between them. The germline V gene has CDR1 MGHRA and CDR2 YSYEKL. The DNA of the CDR3 is TGCGCCAGCAGCCAAGCACATCAGGGTGCGCAGCCCCAGCATTTT. It translates to CASSQAHQGAQPQHF.

This clone appeared a few times. Here the CDR3 omits its conserved ending phenylalanine or tryptophan, so a read error is the likely source. The rearrangement links TRBV2 to TRBJ1-6, with a tentative D call TRBD1 (6 bases). V lost 5 bases and J 6 bases, leaving 17 bases between the germline ends. The CDR3 loop spans 16 amino acids. Germline V gene lookup returns CDR1 SNHLY and CDR2 FYNNEI. The CDR3 bases are TGTGCCAGCAGTAAAGGGACACTGGAAGTTAATTCACCCCTCCACCTT. This sequence encodes CASSKGTLEVNSPLHL.

This sequence joins TRBV11-2 and TRBJ2-2; weak D call: TRBD2 (7 bases). The V gene lost 1 base and the J gene lost 3 bases, with 18 bases spanning the gap. The CDR3 spans 18 residues. Germline values: CDR1 SGHAT, CDR2 FQNNGV. The CDR3 region has the DNA TGTGCCAGCAGCTTAGTTCCGTGGGGGGGCCGTGACACCGGGGAGCTGTTTTTT. Translating gives CASSLVPWGGRDTGELFF.

The sample holds a few counts of this clone. The rearrangement links TRBV10-2 to TRBJ2-1, with 7 bases fitting TRBD2. The CDR3 contains 15 residues. CDR1 and CDR2 (germline): WSHSY, SAAADI. Unmatched junction bases numbered 12, after V lost 8 bases and J lost 5 bases. The CDR3 protein is CASGTRDYNDNEQFF. Written as DNA, the CDR3 is TGCGCCAGCGGTACGCGGGACTACAACGACAATGAGCAGTTCTTC.

The V call is TRBV5-4, the J call TRBJ1-1; possible D gene TRBD1, 5 bases. Per the germline V gene, CDR1 is SGHNT and CDR2 is YYREEE (reference sequence). The CDR3 has 15 residues. Trimming left V 4 bases short and J 1 base short, with 14 bases between. CDR3 region: CASSPDDSRNTEAFF. For the CDR3, the DNA is TGTGCCAGCAGCCCGGACGACAGCCGGAACACTGAAGCTTTCTTT.

The chain couples TRBV6-6 to TRBJ1-5, with 7 bases identical to TRBD1. The CDR3 consists of 15 residues. Germline CDR1 is MNHNY and CDR2 is SVGAGI (reference sequence). After removal of 6 bases from V and 4 bases from J, the junction contained 9 bases not matched to a gene. CDR3 nucleotide sequence: TGTGCCAGCAGCCGCACAGGGGAGAAAAATCAGCCCCAGCATTTT. Translating it yields CASSRTGEKNQPQHF.

This chain uses TRBV6-5 with TRBJ1-4; D unclear. CDR1 and CDR2 from the germline V gene are MNHEY and SVGAGI. With 6 bases removed from V and 0 bases from J, the gap between germline ends came to 5 bases. The CDR3 length is 13 residues. The CDR3 spells CASRAATNEKLFF. Here the CDR3 DNA reads TGTGCCAGCAGAGCTGCAACTAATGAAAAACTGTTTTTT.

The rearrangement uses TRBV19 and TRBJ1-1; the match to TRBD1 covers 9 bases. V shed 4 bases and J 3 bases; nucleotides not matched to a gene: 6. The germline V gene has CDR1 LNHDA and CDR2 SQIVND (reference sequence). This CDR3 has 15 amino acids. For the CDR3, the DNA is TGTGCCAGTAGTAGAGTTACAGGGGGCCACACTGAAGCTTTCTTT. Its protein product is CASSRVTGGHTEAFF. The full variable domain, completed using reference TRBV19 and TRBJ1-1, is DGGITQSPKYLFRKEGQNVTLSCEQNLNHDAMYWYRQDPGQGLRLIYYSQIVNDFQKGDIAEGYSVSREKKESFPLTVTSAQKNPTAFYLCASSRVTGGHTEAFFGQGTRLTVV.

V and J are TRBV9 and TRBJ2-3; D may be TRBD1 (7 bases). V was pared by 2 bases and J by 5 bases, with 12 bases between. Germline values: CDR1 SGDLS, CDR2 YYNGEE. CDR3 length equals 14 residues. CDR3 DNA: TGTGCCAGCAGCGTTAACAGGGGAGGAGATACGCAGTATTTT. It is translated as CASSVNRGGDTQYF.

V is TRBV6-5 and J is TRBJ1-2, with TRBD1 identical over 8 bases. Germline values: CDR1 MNHEY, CDR2 SVGAGI. This CDR3 region has 16 residues. The ends lost 3 bases at V and 2 bases at J; junction bases unmatched: 8. CDR3 residues: CASSYRGQAPNYGYTF. CDR3 bases: TGTGCCAGCAGTTATAGGGGACAGGCTCCCAACTATGGCTACACCTTC.

The chain joins TRBV5-6 to TRBJ1-5, with 11 bases lining up with TRBD1. From germline, CDR1 is SGHDT and CDR2 YYEEEE. With 4 bases clipped from V and 7 bases from J, the junction kept 10 bases outside the gene matches. The CDR3 extends over 16 amino acids. CDR3 in amino acids: CASSLGTGGTSQPQHF. DNA for the CDR3: TGTGCCAGCAGCCTAGGGACAGGGGGTACTAGCCAGCCCCAGCATTTT. Complete variable domain (other parts from reference TRBV5-6 and TRBJ1-5): DAGVTQSPTHLIKTRGQQVTLRCSPKSGHDTVSWYQQALGQGPQFIFQYYEEEERQRGNFPDRFSGHQFPNYSSELNVNALLLGDSALYLCASSLGTGGTSQPQHFGDGTRLSIL.

This sequence joins TRBV9 and TRBJ1-2; D unresolved. The CDR3 consists of 11 residues. CDR1 and CDR2 (germline): SGDLS, YYNGEE. Deletions cut 4 bases from V and 6 bases from J, with 7 bases between. CDR3 DNA sequence: TGTGCCAGCAGCTCCGTAGATGGCTACACCTTC. Translating gives CASSSVDGYTF.

The chain combines TRBV29-1 with TRBJ2-3; D is unresolved. V was trimmed by 1 base and J by 1 base, leaving 3 bases between them. Germline CDR1 SQVTM, CDR2 ANQGSEA. This CDR3 spans 12 amino acids. CDR3 region: CSVEVGTDTQYF. For the CDR3, the DNA is TGCAGCGTTGAAGTAGGCACAGATACGCAGTATTTT.

V and J are TRBV30 and TRBJ1-2; D is perhaps TRBD1 (6 bases). V gave up 7 bases and J gave up 7 bases, with 22 bases separating them. The CDR3 loop spans 14 amino acids. Germline CDR1 is GTSNPN and CDR2 is SVGIG (reference sequence). The CDR3 DNA sequence: TGTGCCTTACGGCTAGGGGGGGGTCTTGGTGGCTACACCTTC. This gives the protein CALRLGGGLGGYTF.

The chain carries TRBV14 and TRBJ1-1; 8 bases agree with TRBD1. CDR1 and CDR2 (germline): SGHDN, FVKESK. V gave up 2 bases and J gave up 7 bases; unmatched junction bases: 6. CDR3 length equals 14 residues. The DNA of the CDR3 is TGTGCCAGCAGCCAAATTACAGGGGGAGGTGAAGCTTTCTTT. It codes for CASSQITGGGEAFF.

The chain joins TRBV4-1 to TRBJ2-7; TRBD1 might be the D (6 bases). V was clipped by 0 bases and J by 7 bases, with 13 bases between them. The CDR3 runs to 14 residues. Germline values: CDR1 MGHRA, CDR2 YSYEKL. CDR3 bases: TGCGCCAGCAGCCAAGATGGGGGCGGGTTAGAGCAGTACTTC. Translating it yields CASSQDGGGLEQYF.

The chain couples TRBV7-2 to TRBJ1-2; D is unresolved. CDR1 and CDR2 (germline): SGHTA, FQGNSA. Trimming removed 1 base at V and 7 bases at J, with 16 bases between. The CDR3 is made up of 15 amino acids. The CDR3: CASSLDSETLLGYTF. DNA of the CDR3: TGTGCCAGCAGCTTAGATAGCGAGACCCTCCTTGGCTACACCTTC.

The gene calls are TRBV27 and TRBJ1-2, with 7 bases matching TRBD1. The CDR3 has 14 amino acids. Germline V lookup: CDR1 MNHEY, CDR2 SMNVEV (reference sequence). V was clipped by 0 bases and J by 4 bases; unmatched bases: 2. The CDR3 sequence is CASSLSQGLYGYTF. CDR3 bases: TGTGCCAGCAGTTTATCACAGGGGCTCTATGGCTACACCTTC.

This clone was seen a handful of times. The chain combines TRBV19 with TRBJ2-2, with D perhaps TRBD1 (6 bases). V lost 6 bases and J 0 bases, leaving 14 bases between the germline ends. Germline lookup yields CDR1 LNHDA and CDR2 SQIVND (reference sequence). The CDR3 consists of 16 residues. The CDR3 region has the DNA TGTGCCAGTAGCCTGAGGGGGACGTCGAACACCGGGGAGCTGTTTTTT. Protein product: CASSLRGTSNTGELFF.

The chain employs TRBV5-5 and TRBJ2-5; D is undetermined. Germline values: CDR1 SGHKS, CDR2 YYEKEE (reference sequence). This CDR3 contains 14 residues. The germline V and J ends were trimmed by 0 bases and 3 bases, with 9 bases remaining between them. The CDR3 DNA follows: TGTGCCAGCAGCTTGGGGGCCAGTGAAGAGACCCAGTACTTC. Protein product: CASSLGASEETQYF.

This chain uses TRBV10-1 with TRBJ2-1; 11 bases match TRBD2. From germline, CDR1 is WNHNN and CDR2 SYGVQD (reference sequence). The CDR3 consists of 19 residues. V was pared by 6 bases and J by 0 bases, with 13 bases of the junction left unmatched. The DNA of the CDR3 is TGCGCCAGCAGCGCCCCCTCTAGCGGGGGGCGCAGCTCCTACAATGAGCAGTTCTTC. Translated: CASSAPSSGGRSSYNEQFF.

In this sample, this clone turned up once. The chain combines TRBV19 with TRBJ1-5; perhaps TRBD1 as D (6 bases). CDR3 length: 15 amino acids. Germline CDR1 and CDR2: LNHDA and SQIVND (reference sequence). V lost 5 bases and J lost 7, with 18 bases in between. The CDR3 protein is CASSVLEGGRQPQHF. CDR3 sequence (DNA): TGTGCCAGTAGTGTTCTGGAGGGGGGGAGGCAGCCCCAGCATTTT.

This clone was found a few times. The chain uses TRBV27 and TRBJ1-2; no reliable D call. V was pared by 5 bases and J by 4 bases, with 5 bases between. CDR3 length: 11 amino acids. Germline V gives CDR1 MNHEY, CDR2 SMNVEV (reference sequence). The CDR3 DNA reads TGTGCCAGCAGTCGGGGCTATGGCTACACCTTC. Translating it yields CASSRGYGYTF.

The V gene is TRBV6-1, the J gene TRBJ1-1; no definite D call. The germline CDR1 and CDR2 sequences are MNHNS and SASEGT. The CDR3 has 15 amino acids. The V end was cut by 0 bases, the J end by 1 base, with 9 bases between. CDR3 in amino acids: CASSEAAGSNTEAFF. DNA of the CDR3: TGTGCCAGCAGTGAAGCCGCGGGTTCGAACACTGAAGCTTTCTTT.

The chain joins TRBV19 to TRBJ1-1; D uncertain. V lost 5 bases and J 4 bases, leaving 14 bases between the germline ends. The germline V gene encodes CDR1 LNHDA and CDR2 SQIVND (reference sequence). The CDR3 runs to 14 residues. CDR3 bases: TGTGCCAGTAGTGCTACCTCGGGGTTCACTGAAGCTTTCTTT. This codes for CASSATSGFTEAFF.

This chain links TRBV30 with TRBJ2-3; 7 bases fit TRBD2. V lost 0 bases to trimming and J lost 4 bases; unmatched junction nucleotides: 10. CDR1 is GTSNPN, CDR2 SVGIG, per germline (reference sequence). The CDR3 is 16 amino acids. In DNA form, the CDR3 reads TGTGCCTGGAGTGTACTCGGCGGGAGTTACGCAGATACGCAGTATTTT. This sequence encodes CAWSVLGGSYADTQYF. Full variable domain (rest looked up from reference TRBV30 and TRBJ2-3): SQTIHQWPATLVQPVGSPLSLECTVEGTSNPNLYWYRQAAGRGLQLLFYSVGIGQISSEVPQNLSASRPQDRQFILSSKKLLLSDSGFYLCAWSVLGGSYADTQYFGPGTRLTVL.

Here the CDR3 reads CASRRGAEAFF. CDR3 DNA: TGTGCCAGCAGGCGCGGGGCTGAAGCTTTCTTT. The chain links TRBV6-4 to TRBJ1-1; D not resolved. The CDR3 consists of 11 residues. V was cut by 6 bases and J by 6 bases, with 8 bases left in between. Germline V gene data show CDR1 as MRHNA and CDR2 as SNTAGT.

The genes are TRBV6-6 and TRBJ2-1; D remains unclear. Trimming removed 8 bases at V and 8 bases at J, with 10 bases between. The CDR3 totals 11 residues. CDR1 is MNHNY, CDR2 SVGAGI, per germline (reference sequence). Here the CDR3 reads CASSSRDEQFF. The DNA of the CDR3 is TGTGCCAGCTCCTCTCGGGATGAGCAGTTCTTC.

This rearrangement joins TRBV10-1 to TRBJ2-2; D not certain. Per the germline V gene, CDR1 is WNHNN and CDR2 is SYGVQD (reference sequence). The CDR3 loop spans 11 amino acids. With 5 bases removed from V and 7 bases from J, the gap between germline ends came to 5 bases. CDR3 in DNA: TGCGCCAGCAGTAACGGCGGGGAGCTGTTTTTT. Translation: CASSNGGELFF.

CDR3 nucleotides: TGTGCCAGCAGTCAGGGGGCGATAAGGGGTGGCTACACCTTC. Amino acid sequence: CASSQGAIRGGYTF. V usage is TRBV2 and J usage is TRBJ1-2, with 8 bases identical to TRBD1. CDR3 length: 14 amino acids. V shed 5 bases and J 7 bases; nucleotides not matched to a gene: 9. The V gene's germline CDR1 is SNHLY and CDR2 FYNNEI. The complete variable domain, with remaining parts taken from reference TRBV2 and TRBJ1-2, reads EPEVTQTPSHQVTQMGQEVILRCVPISNHLYFYWYRQILGQKVEFLVSFYNNEISEKSEIFDDQFSVERPDGSNFTLKIRSTKLEDSAMYFCASSQGAIRGGYTFGSGTRLTVV.

The V gene is TRBV4-1, the J gene TRBJ2-7, with D unresolved. CDR3 length: 15 amino acids. The V end was cut by 0 bases, the J end by 0 bases, with 9 bases between. Germline loops: CDR1 MGHRA, CDR2 YSYEKL. The CDR3 reads CASSQDREASYEQYF. The CDR3 DNA reads TGCGCCAGCAGCCAAGATCGTGAGGCCTCCTACGAGCAGTACTTC.